The entry below gives a single TCR beta chain sequence along with its context. RNA transcripts served as the template for amplifying TCR beta CDR3 regions. With the HTBI primer set, the TCR CDR3 went through a first round of RT-PCR. TCRdb re-called the multiplex PCR reads with MiXCR, one entry per CDR3 protein. The table has nearly 750,000 distinct CDR3 sequences, 35% seen once. There are 14 residues in the CDR3. The germline V and J ends were trimmed by 3 bases and 6 bases, with 15 bases remaining between them. Uncontrolled infection, other autoimmune disease, pregnancy or lactation excluded patients. The data stem from a study of T cells in Graves' hyperthyroidism and ophthalmopathy.

The sequence was collected from a middle-aged woman with Graves' hyperthyroidism. The sequencing sample was made of blood. The chain combines TRBV12-3 or TRBV12-4 with TRBJ2-7; D is possibly TRBD2 (7 bases). The CDR3 reads CASSFEGGLIEQYF. In DNA form, the CDR3 reads TGTGCCAGCAGTTTCGAGGGGGGGCTAATCGAGCAGTACTTC.